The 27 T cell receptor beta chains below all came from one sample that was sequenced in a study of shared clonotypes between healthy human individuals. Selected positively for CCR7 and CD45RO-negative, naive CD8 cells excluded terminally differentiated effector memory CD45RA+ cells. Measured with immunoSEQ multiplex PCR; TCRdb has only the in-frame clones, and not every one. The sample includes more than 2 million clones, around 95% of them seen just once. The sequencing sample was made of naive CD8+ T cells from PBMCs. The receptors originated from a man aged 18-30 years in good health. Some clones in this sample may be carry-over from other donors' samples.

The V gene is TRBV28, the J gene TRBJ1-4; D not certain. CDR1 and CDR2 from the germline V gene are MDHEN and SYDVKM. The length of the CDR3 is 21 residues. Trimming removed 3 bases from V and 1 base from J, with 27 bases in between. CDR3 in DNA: TGTGCCAGCAGTTTCCCAGACATATTGTACTCAGCATCTCAAACTAATGAAAAACTGTTTTTT. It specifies CASSFPDILYSASQTNEKLFF.

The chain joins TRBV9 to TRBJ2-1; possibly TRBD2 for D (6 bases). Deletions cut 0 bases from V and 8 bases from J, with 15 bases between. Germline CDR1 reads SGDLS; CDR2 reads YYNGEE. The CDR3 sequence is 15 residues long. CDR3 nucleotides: TGTGCCAGCAGCGTAGCCGCGGCGGGGTCCTATGAGCAGTTCTTC. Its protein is CASSVAAAGSYEQFF.

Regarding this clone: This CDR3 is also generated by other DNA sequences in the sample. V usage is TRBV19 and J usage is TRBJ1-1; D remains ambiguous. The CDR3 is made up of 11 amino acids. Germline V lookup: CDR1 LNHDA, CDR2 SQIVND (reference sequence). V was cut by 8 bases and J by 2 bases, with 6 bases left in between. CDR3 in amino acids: CASWGNTEAFF. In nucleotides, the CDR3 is TGTGCCAGTTGGGGAAACACTGAAGCTTTCTTT.

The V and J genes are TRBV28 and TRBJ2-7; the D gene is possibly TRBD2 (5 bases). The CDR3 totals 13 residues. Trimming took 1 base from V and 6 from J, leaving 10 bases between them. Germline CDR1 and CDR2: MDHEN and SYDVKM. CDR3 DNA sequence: TGTGCCAGCAGTTTATTGCGGGCAGGCGAGCAGTACTTC. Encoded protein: CASSLLRAGEQYF. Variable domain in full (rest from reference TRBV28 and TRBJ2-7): DVKVTQSSRYLVKRTGEKVFLECVQDMDHENMFWYRQDPGLGLRLIYFSYDVKMKEKGDIPEGYSVSREKKERFSLILESASTNQTSMYLCASSLLRAGEQYFGPGTRLTVT.

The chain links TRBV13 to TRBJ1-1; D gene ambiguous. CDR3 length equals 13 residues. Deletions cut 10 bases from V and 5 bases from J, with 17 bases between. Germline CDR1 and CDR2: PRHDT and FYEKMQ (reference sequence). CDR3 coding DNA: TGTGCCACCTCAAAAGTAAGGGATACTGAAGCTTTCTTT. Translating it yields CATSKVRDTEAFF.

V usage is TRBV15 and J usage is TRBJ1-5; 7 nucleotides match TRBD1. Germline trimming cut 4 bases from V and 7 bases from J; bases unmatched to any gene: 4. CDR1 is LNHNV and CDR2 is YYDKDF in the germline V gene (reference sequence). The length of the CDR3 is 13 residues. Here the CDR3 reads CATSNRQGQPQHF. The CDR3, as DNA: TGTGCCACCAGCAACAGACAGGGACAGCCCCAGCATTTT.

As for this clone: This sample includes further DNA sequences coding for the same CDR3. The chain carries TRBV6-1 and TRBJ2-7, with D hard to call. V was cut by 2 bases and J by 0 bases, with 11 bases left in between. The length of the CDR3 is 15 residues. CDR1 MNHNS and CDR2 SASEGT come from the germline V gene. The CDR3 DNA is TGTGCCAGCAGTGAATGGGGATTTAGCTCCTACGAGCAGTACTTC. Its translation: CASSEWGFSSYEQYF.

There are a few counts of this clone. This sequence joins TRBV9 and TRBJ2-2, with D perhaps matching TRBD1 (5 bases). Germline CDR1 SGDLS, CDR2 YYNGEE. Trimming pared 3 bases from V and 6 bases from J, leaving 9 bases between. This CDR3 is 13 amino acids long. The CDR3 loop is CASSGRVPGELFF. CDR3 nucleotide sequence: TGTGCCAGCAGCGGCAGGGTACCCGGGGAGCTGTTTTTT. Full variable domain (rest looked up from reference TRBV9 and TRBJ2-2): DSGVTQTPKHLITATGQRVTLRCSPRSGDLSVYWYQQSLDQGLQFLIQYYNGEERAKGNILERFSAQQFPDLHSELNLSSLELGDSALYFCASSGRVPGELFFGEGSRLTVL.

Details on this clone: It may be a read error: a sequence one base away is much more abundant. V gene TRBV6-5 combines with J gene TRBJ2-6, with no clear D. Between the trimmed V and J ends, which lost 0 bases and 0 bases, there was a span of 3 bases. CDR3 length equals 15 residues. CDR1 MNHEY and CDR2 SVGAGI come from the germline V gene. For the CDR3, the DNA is TGTGCCAGCAGTTACTCGATCTCTGGGGCCAACGTCCTGACTTTC. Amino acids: CASSYSISGANVLTF.

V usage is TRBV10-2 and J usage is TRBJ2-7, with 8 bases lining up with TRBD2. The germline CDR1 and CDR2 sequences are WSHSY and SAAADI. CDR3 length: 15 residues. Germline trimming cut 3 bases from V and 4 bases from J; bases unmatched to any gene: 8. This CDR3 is CASSDTAGAGYEQYF. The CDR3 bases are TGCGCCAGCAGTGATACAGCGGGAGCCGGTTACGAGCAGTACTTC.

CDR3 sequence: CSVEIGDRGYEQYF. The CDR3 bases are TGCAGCGTTGAAATTGGGGACAGGGGCTACGAGCAGTACTTC. The V gene is TRBV29-1, the J gene TRBJ2-7; 10 bases are shared with TRBD1. The junction had 4 bases not matched to a gene; V was cut back by 2 bases and J by 3 bases. Germline lookup yields CDR1 SQVTM and CDR2 ANQGSEA. This CDR3 has 14 residues.

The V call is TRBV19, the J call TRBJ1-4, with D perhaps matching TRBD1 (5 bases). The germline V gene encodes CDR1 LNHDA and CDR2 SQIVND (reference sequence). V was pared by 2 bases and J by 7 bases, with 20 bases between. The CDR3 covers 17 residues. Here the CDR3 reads CASSIPGTLRNREKLFF. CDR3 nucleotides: TGTGCCAGTAGTATACCCGGGACCCTCCGAAACCGTGAAAAACTGTTTTTT.

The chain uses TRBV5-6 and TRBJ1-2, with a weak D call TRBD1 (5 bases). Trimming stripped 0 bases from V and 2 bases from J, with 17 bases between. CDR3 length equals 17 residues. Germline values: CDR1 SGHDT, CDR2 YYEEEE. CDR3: CASSLGQGFLSNYGYTF. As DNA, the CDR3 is TGTGCCAGCAGCTTGGGTCAGGGTTTTTTATCCAACTATGGCTACACCTTC.

CDR3 region: CASSGSGPSGGELFF. In nucleotides, the CDR3 is TGCGCCAGCAGCGGATCCGGGCCCAGTGGCGGGGAGCTGTTTTTT. The chain has TRBV5-1 and TRBJ2-2; unclear D gene. CDR3 length equals 15 residues. Germline-derived CDR1 and CDR2 are SGHRS and YFSETQ. The V gene lost 4 bases and the J gene lost 7 bases, with 17 bases spanning the gap.

In DNA, the CDR3 is TGTGCCAGCAGCTTAGGGGGAATGGGCCTCTGGAGGAACACTGAAGCTTTCTTT. This translates into CASSLGGMGLWRNTEAFF. This rearrangement joins TRBV7-9 to TRBJ1-1; D call uncertain. This CDR3 contains 18 residues. Trimming shortened V by 1 base and J by 1 base, and 19 bases separated the two germline ends. Germline CDR1 and CDR2: SEHNR and FQNEAQ (reference sequence). The entire variable domain, with the rest obtained from reference TRBV7-9 and TRBJ1-1, is as follows: DTGVSQNPRHKITKRGQNVTFRCDPISEHNRLYWYRQTLGQGPEFLTYFQNEAQLEKSRLLSDRFSAERPKGSFSTLEIQRTEQGDSAMYLCASSLGGMGLWRNTEAFFGQGTRLTVV.

DNA of the CDR3: TGTGCCAGCAGCTCACCGGGACAGAGCTCCTACAATGAGCAGTTCTTC. Translated, it gives CASSSPGQSSYNEQFF. The gene calls are TRBV7-9 and TRBJ2-1; 7 positions agree with TRBD1. Per the germline V gene, CDR1 is SEHNR and CDR2 is FQNEAQ (reference sequence). With V trimmed by 4 bases and J by 0 bases, 6 bases remained unmatched. This CDR3 has 16 residues.

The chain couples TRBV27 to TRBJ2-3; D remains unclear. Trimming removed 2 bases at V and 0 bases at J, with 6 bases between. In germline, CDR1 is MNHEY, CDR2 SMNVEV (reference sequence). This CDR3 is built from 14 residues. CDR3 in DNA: TGTGCCAGCAGTTTAGTAGCAAGCACAGATACGCAGTATTTT. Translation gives CASSLVASTDTQYF.

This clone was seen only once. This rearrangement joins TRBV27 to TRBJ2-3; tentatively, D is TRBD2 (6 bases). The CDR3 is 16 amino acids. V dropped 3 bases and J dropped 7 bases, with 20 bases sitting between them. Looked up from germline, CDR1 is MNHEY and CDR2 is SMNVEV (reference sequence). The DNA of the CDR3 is TGTGCCAGCAGTTTCCTGGGCGGGGCGACCTTGAATACGCAGTATTTT. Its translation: CASSFLGGATLNTQYF.

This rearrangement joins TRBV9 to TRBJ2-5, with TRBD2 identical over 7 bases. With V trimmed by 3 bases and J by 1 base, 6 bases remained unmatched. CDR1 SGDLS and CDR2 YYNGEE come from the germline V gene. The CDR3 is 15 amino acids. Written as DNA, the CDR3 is TGTGCCAGCAGCGAAACTAGCGCGATCCAAGAGACCCAGTACTTC. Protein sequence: CASSETSAIQETQYF.

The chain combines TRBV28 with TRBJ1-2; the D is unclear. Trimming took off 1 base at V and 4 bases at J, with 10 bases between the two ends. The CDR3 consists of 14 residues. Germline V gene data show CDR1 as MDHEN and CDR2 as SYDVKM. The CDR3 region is CASSLFQASYGYTF. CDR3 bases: TGTGCCAGCAGTTTATTCCAGGCGAGCTATGGCTACACCTTC.

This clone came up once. This chain's CDR3 is CASSLGPSSNQPQHF. In DNA, the CDR3 is TGTGCCAGCAGCTTAGGTCCTAGTAGCAATCAGCCCCAGCATTTT. The chain combines TRBV7-9 with TRBJ1-5; the D is unclear. The CDR3 is made up of 15 amino acids. Per the germline V gene, CDR1 is SEHNR and CDR2 is FQNEAQ (reference sequence). The germline V and J ends were trimmed by 1 base and 0 bases, with 7 bases remaining between them. Together with reference TRBV7-9 and TRBJ1-5, the CDR3 gives the full variable domain: DTGVSQNPRHKITKRGQNVTFRCDPISEHNRLYWYRQTLGQGPEFLTYFQNEAQLEKSRLLSDRFSAERPKGSFSTLEIQRTEQGDSAMYLCASSLGPSSNQPQHFGDGTRLSIL.

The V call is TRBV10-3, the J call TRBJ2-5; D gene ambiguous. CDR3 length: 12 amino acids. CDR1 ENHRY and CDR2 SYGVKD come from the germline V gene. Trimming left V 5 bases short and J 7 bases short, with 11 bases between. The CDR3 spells CAISWEIATQYF. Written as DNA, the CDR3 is TGTGCCATCAGTTGGGAAATCGCGACCCAGTACTTC.

The DNA of the CDR3 is TGTGCCAGCAGCTTAGATGTGGGTAGCGGGACCCCATACAATGAGCAGTTCTTC. Translating gives CASSLDVGSGTPYNEQFF. V and J are TRBV11-2 and TRBJ2-1, with 8 bases matching TRBD2. Trimming took 0 bases from V and 4 from J; bases not matched to a gene: 11. Germline V gene data show CDR1 as SGHAT and CDR2 as FQNNGV. There are 18 residues in the CDR3.

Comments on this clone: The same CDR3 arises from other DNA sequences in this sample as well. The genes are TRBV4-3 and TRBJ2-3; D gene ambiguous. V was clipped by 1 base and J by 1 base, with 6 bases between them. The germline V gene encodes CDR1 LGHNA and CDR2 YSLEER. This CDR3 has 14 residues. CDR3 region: CASSQGVGTDTQYF. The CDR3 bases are TGCGCCAGCAGCCAAGGGGTGGGCACAGATACGCAGTATTTT.

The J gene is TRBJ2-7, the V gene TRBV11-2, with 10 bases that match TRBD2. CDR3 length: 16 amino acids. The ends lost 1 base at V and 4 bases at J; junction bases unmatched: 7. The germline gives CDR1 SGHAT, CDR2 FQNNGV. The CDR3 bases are TGTGCCAGCAGCTTAGTCGCAGCGGGAGGGTCATACGAGCAGTACTTC. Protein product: CASSLVAAGGSYEQYF.

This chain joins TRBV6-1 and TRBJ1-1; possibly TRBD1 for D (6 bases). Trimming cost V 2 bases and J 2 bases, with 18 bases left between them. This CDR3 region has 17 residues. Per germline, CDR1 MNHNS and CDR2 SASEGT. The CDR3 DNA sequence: TGTGCCAGCAGTGAATTTCCGTCGGGCAGGGGTAACACTGAAGCTTTCTTT. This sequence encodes CASSEFPSGRGNTEAFF.

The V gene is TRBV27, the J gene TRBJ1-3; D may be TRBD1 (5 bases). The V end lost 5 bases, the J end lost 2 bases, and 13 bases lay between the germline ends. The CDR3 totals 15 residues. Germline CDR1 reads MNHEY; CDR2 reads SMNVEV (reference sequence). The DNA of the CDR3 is TGTGCCAGCAGTCTGGGGGTGGCACCTGGAAACACCATATATTTT. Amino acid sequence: CASSLGVAPGNTIYF.